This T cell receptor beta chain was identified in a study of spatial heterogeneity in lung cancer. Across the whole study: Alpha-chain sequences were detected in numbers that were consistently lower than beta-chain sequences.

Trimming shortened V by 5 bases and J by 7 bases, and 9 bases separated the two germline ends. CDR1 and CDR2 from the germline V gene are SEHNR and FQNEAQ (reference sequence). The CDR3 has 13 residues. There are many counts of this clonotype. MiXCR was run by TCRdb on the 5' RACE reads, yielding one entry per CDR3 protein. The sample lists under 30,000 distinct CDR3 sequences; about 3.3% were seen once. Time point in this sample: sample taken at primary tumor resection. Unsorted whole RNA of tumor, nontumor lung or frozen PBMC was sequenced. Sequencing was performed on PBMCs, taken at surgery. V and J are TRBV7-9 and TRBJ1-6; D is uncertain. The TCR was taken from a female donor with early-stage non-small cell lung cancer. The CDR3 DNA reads TGTGCCAGCAGCCAAAGCGAAAATTCACCCCTCCACTTT. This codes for CASSQSENSPLHF.